Listed here are 18 T cell receptor beta chains from one sample, sequenced in a study of cytomegalovirus exposure and HLA in healthy donors. Sequenced by immunoSEQ multiplex PCR; TCRdb stores in-frame clones only, minus some. The sample has about 140,000 clones; 88% are singletons. The sample was PBMCs. The source of these receptors is a young woman in good health and CMV-seropositive.

DNA of the CDR3: TGTGCCAGTAGTATAGCGGCAGGGTCCTATGGCTACACCTTC. Residues: CASSIAAGSYGYTF. The chain couples TRBV19 to TRBJ1-2; D is perhaps TRBD1 (5 bases). Germline assignment: CDR1 LNHDA and CDR2 SQIVND (reference sequence). The V gene lost 1 base and the J gene lost 4 bases, with 10 bases spanning the gap. This CDR3 comprises 14 residues.

The chain combines TRBV18 with TRBJ2-3, with 7 bases that match TRBD1. This CDR3 contains 14 residues. The V gene's germline CDR1 is KGHSH and CDR2 LQKENI. Trimming took 5 bases from V and 2 from J; bases not matched to a gene: 4. The CDR3 spells CASSWDSYTDTQYF. The CDR3 DNA reads as TGTGCCAGCTCATGGGACAGCTACACAGATACGCAGTATTTT. The whole variable domain, remainder taken from reference TRBV18 and TRBJ2-3, is NAGVMQNPRHLVRRRGQEARLRCSPMKGHSHVYWYRQLPEEGLKFMVYLQKENIIDESGMPKERFSAEFPKEGPSILRIQQVVRGDSAAYFCASSWDSYTDTQYFGPGTRLTVL.

The rearrangement uses TRBV25-1 and TRBJ1-5, with 10 positions matching TRBD1. The CDR3 is 16 residues long. Germline loops: CDR1 MGHDK, CDR2 SYGVNS. V shed 4 bases, J shed 6 bases, and the junction held 9 bases outside the gene matches. CDR3 sequence reads: CASSATRTGGGQPQHF. CDR3 DNA: TGTGCCAGCAGTGCGACGAGGACAGGGGGAGGTCAGCCCCAGCATTTT. Using reference TRBV25-1 and TRBJ1-5 for the parts outside the CDR3, the full variable domain is EADIYQTPRYLVIGTGKKITLECSQTMGHDKMYWYQQDPGMELHLIHYSYGVNSTEKGDLSSESTVSRIRTEHFPLTLESARPSHTSQYLCASSATRTGGGQPQHFGDGTRLSIL.

J is TRBJ1-1 and V is TRBV28; 7 nucleotides agree with TRBD1. V lost 2 bases, J lost 4 bases, and 10 bases stayed unmatched. The CDR3 spans 16 residues. Germline assignment: CDR1 MDHEN and CDR2 SYDVKM. CDR3 coding DNA: TGTGCCAGCAGTTTAGGGGGTATAGGGGGCGCCACTGAAGCTTTCTTT. Amino acid sequence: CASSLGGIGGATEAFF. The variable domain in full, completed from reference TRBV28 and TRBJ1-1, reads DVKVTQSSRYLVKRTGEKVFLECVQDMDHENMFWYRQDPGLGLRLIYFSYDVKMKEKGDIPEGYSVSREKKERFSLILESASTNQTSMYLCASSLGGIGGATEAFFGQGTRLTVV.

This rearrangement joins TRBV6-5 to TRBJ1-1; maybe TRBD1 (5 bases). The CDR3 has 13 amino acids. Germline lookup yields CDR1 MNHEY and CDR2 SVGAGI. Trimming left V 2 bases short and J 5 bases short, with 9 bases between. DNA for the CDR3: TGTGCCAGCAGTTACGTTCAGGGTACTGAAGCTTTCTTT. Its protein is CASSYVQGTEAFF.

The chain is built from TRBV14 and TRBJ1-1, with 7 bases lining up with TRBD1. This CDR3 is built from 13 residues. With V trimmed by 4 bases and J by 7 bases, 6 bases remained unmatched. Looked up from germline, CDR1 is SGHDN and CDR2 is FVKESK. CDR3 loop: CASSRGQEVEAFF. CDR3 coding DNA: TGTGCCAGCAGCCGTGGACAGGAAGTTGAAGCTTTCTTT.

This rearrangement joins TRBV5-1 to TRBJ2-7; unclear D gene. V dropped 1 base and J dropped 0 bases, with 5 bases sitting between them. Germline V gene data show CDR1 as SGHRS and CDR2 as YFSETQ. The CDR3 has 13 residues. The CDR3 DNA sequence: TGCGCCAGCAGCTTGTCGAGCTCCTACGAGCAGTACTTC. It codes for CASSLSSSYEQYF.

V gene TRBV11-2 combines with J gene TRBJ2-6; 8 nucleotides agree with TRBD1. This CDR3 comprises 17 residues. CDR1 and CDR2 (germline): SGHAT, FQNNGV. The trim removed 6 bases at V and 0 bases at J, leaving 7 bases unmatched. The CDR3 region is CASRPTGVDSGANVLTF. In DNA, the CDR3 is TGTGCCAGCAGGCCGACAGGGGTGGACTCTGGGGCCAACGTCCTGACTTTC.

This clone was recorded once. The rearrangement links TRBV5-1 to TRBJ2-5; D perhaps matches TRBD2 (5 bases). CDR3 length equals 15 residues. Trimming pared 3 bases from V and 0 bases from J, leaving 12 bases between. Germline assignment: CDR1 SGHRS and CDR2 YFSETQ. The CDR3 region has the DNA TGCGCCAGCAGCTATCGAGGGTCCCACCAAGAGACCCAGTACTTC. This gives the protein CASSYRGSHQETQYF.

The gene calls are TRBV28 and TRBJ2-7; TRBD2 agrees at 7 bases. Germline V lookup: CDR1 MDHEN, CDR2 SYDVKM. The CDR3 is 14 amino acids. V shed 3 bases and J 4 bases; nucleotides not matched to a gene: 6. CDR3 in amino acids: CASSLFGGSYEQYF. For the CDR3, the DNA is TGTGCCAGCAGTTTGTTTGGCGGGAGTTACGAGCAGTACTTC.

DNA for the CDR3: TGTGCCAGCAGTTCCTTGACAGCCCCCTACGAGCAGTACTTC. Amino acid sequence: CASSSLTAPYEQYF. The V call is TRBV6-5, the J call TRBJ2-7; possible D gene TRBD1, 5 bases. The CDR3 covers 14 residues. Germline V gene data show CDR1 as MNHEY and CDR2 as SVGAGI. Deletions cut 4 bases from V and 2 bases from J, with 12 bases between.

The V gene is TRBV10-2, the J gene TRBJ2-2; D may be TRBD2 (6 bases). V lost 7 bases to trimming and J lost 0 bases, with 12 bases between them. The CDR3 runs to 15 residues. Germline values: CDR1 WSHSY, CDR2 SAAADI. CDR3 nucleotide sequence: TGCGCCAGCATGGAGGGTCCCGCGAACACCGGGGAGCTGTTTTTT. Translated: CASMEGPANTGELFF.

Points on this clone: Sequence at one end of the junction differs from germline and may be a read error. The rearrangement joins TRBV7-2 to TRBJ2-1, with TRBD1 matching over 10 bases. This CDR3 region has 12 residues. Germline lookup yields CDR1 SGHTA and CDR2 FQGNSA. The DNA for the CDR3 is TGTGCCAGCAGGATTCACGGGACAGGGGAGGTCTTC. Translation: CASRIHGTGEVF.

The genes are TRBV6-4 and TRBJ1-2, with D perhaps matching TRBD1 (5 bases). Germline values: CDR1 MRHNA, CDR2 SNTAGT. This CDR3 has 15 amino acids. V shed 0 bases and J shed 6 bases, with 14 bases lying between them. CDR3 in amino acids: CASSDSATVPHGYTF. CDR3 in DNA: TGTGCCAGCAGTGACTCGGCGACAGTCCCCCATGGCTACACCTTC.

J is TRBJ2-1 and V is TRBV5-1; 9 nucleotides match TRBD1. Germline V gene sequence: CDR1 SGHRS, CDR2 YFSETQ. The CDR3 runs to 11 residues. Germline trimming cut 4 bases from V and 12 bases from J; bases unmatched to any gene: 2. CDR3 DNA sequence: TGCGCCAGCAGCGCGGACAGGGGGCAGTTCTTC. This gives the protein CASSADRGQFF.

The chain joins TRBV19 to TRBJ2-2, with a possible D match to TRBD1 (6 bases). The CDR3 runs 14 residues. CDR1 and CDR2 (germline): LNHDA, SQIVND (reference sequence). Trimming left V 4 bases short and J 3 bases short, with 9 bases between. CDR3 nucleotide sequence: TGTGCCAGTAGTAAGCAGGGGTACACCGGGGAGCTGTTTTTT. It translates to CASSKQGYTGELFF.

This clone was seen a single time. The chain has TRBV28 and TRBJ2-4; a possible D gene is TRBD1 (6 bases). V was shortened by 3 bases and J by 7 bases, with 10 bases between the two germline ends. The germline V gene encodes CDR1 MDHEN and CDR2 SYDVKM. The CDR3 consists of 13 residues. The CDR3 spells CASSLPQGNIQYF. CDR3 in DNA: TGTGCCAGCAGTTTGCCCCAGGGGAACATTCAGTACTTC. The full variable domain, completed using reference TRBV28 and TRBJ2-4, is DVKVTQSSRYLVKRTGEKVFLECVQDMDHENMFWYRQDPGLGLRLIYFSYDVKMKEKGDIPEGYSVSREKKERFSLILESASTNQTSMYLCASSLPQGNIQYFGAGTRLSVL.

V is TRBV6-5 and J is TRBJ1-2, with 9 nucleotides matching TRBD1. V lost 2 bases, J lost 5 bases, and 6 bases stayed unmatched. This CDR3 is built from 15 residues. The germline gives CDR1 MNHEY, CDR2 SVGAGI. CDR3 in amino acids: CASSYRRTGVYGYTF. The DNA for the CDR3 is TGTGCCAGCAGTTACAGACGGACAGGGGTTTATGGCTACACCTTC.